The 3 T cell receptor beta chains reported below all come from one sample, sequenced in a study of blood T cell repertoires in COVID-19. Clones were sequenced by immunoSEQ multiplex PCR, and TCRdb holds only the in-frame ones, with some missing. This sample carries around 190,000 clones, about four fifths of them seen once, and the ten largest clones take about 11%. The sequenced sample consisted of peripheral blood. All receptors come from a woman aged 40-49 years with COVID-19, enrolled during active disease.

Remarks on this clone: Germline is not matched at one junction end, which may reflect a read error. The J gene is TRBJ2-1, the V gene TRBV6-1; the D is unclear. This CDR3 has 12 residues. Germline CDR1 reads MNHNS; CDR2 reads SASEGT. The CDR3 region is CASREGAVEQFF. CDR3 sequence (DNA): TGTGCCAGCAGGGAAGGAGCCGTGGAGCAGTTCTTC.

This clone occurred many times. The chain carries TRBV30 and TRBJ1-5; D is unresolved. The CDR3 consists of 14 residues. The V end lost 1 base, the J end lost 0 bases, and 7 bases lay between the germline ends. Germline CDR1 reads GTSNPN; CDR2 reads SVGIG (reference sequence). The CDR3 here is CAWSAENSNQPQHF. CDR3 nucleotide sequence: TGTGCCTGGAGTGCGGAGAATAGCAATCAGCCCCAGCATTTT. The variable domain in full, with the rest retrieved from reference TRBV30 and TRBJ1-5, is SQTIHQWPATLVQPVGSPLSLECTVEGTSNPNLYWYRQAAGRGLQLLFYSVGIGQISSEVPQNLSASRPQDRQFILSSKKLLLSDSGFYLCAWSAENSNQPQHFGDGTRLSIL.

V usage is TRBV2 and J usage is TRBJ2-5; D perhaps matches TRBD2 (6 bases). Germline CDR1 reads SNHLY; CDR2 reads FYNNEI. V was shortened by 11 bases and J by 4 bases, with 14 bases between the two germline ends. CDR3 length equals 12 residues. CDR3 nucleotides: TGTGCCGGAAAGGGACTTCCAGAGACCCAGTACTTC. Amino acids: CAGKGLPETQYF.